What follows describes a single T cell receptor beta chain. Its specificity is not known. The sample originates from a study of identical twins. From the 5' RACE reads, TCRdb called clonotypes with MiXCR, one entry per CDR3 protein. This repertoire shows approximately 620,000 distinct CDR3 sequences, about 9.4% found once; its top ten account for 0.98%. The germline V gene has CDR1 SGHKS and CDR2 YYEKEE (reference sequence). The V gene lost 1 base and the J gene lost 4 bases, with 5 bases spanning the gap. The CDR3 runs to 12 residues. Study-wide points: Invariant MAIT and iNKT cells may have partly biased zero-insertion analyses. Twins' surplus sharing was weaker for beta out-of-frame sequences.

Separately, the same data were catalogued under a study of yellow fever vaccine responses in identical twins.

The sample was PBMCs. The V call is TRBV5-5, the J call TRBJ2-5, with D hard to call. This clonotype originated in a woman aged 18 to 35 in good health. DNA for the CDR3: TGTGCCAGCAGCTTGAATGTAGAGACCCAGTACTTC. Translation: CASSLNVETQYF.